This TCR beta chain was captured by sequencing in a study of shared clonotypes between healthy human individuals. Authors' analysis steps: ImmunoSEQ supplied junction-only sequences lacking quality scores, so filtering was different. Clones were sequenced by immunoSEQ multiplex PCR, and TCRdb holds only the in-frame ones, with some missing. The DNA was the basis for D and trimming; V, J and clone size are from that table. This sample has millions of clones, with approximately 94% found just once. CD45RO-negative cells were positively selected for CCR7, leaving out terminally differentiated effector memory CD45RA+ cells. Donors comprised healthy HIV-negative adults lacking recent acute infections or vaccinations. V was pared by 0 bases and J by 0 bases, with 6 bases between. Germline V lookup: CDR1 ENHRY, CDR2 SYGVKD. The CDR3 loop spans 16 amino acids.

The clonotype comes from a man between 18 and 29 years old in good health. Sequenced material: naive CD8+ T cells sorted from blood. The chain employs TRBV10-3 and TRBJ1-6; D gene ambiguous. CDR3 nucleotide sequence: TGTGCCATCAGTGAGTCGACGGACTCCTATAATTCACCCCTCCACTTT. This codes for CAISESTDSYNSPLHF.